This entry is about one TCR beta chain. This record belongs to a study of post-analysis software for immune sequencing data. cDNA libraries for TCR beta contained unique molecular identifiers. From the PCR reads, TCRdb called clonotypes with MiXCR, one entry per CDR3 protein. The sample consists of fewer than 850,000 distinct CDR3 sequences, under 60% of them appearing once. Sequenced material: blood. The sequence was collected from a girl aged 10 to 17 with multiple sclerosis.

The CDR3 nucleotides are TGTGCCAGCACCTCTGGGGGTGAGGAACAGCCCCAGCATTTT. Its protein is CASTSGGEEQPQHF. The chain is built from TRBV12-3 or TRBV12-4 and TRBJ1-5; a weak D match, TRBD1 (5 bases). This CDR3 has 14 residues. The V end was cut by 7 bases, the J end by 7 bases, with 17 bases between.